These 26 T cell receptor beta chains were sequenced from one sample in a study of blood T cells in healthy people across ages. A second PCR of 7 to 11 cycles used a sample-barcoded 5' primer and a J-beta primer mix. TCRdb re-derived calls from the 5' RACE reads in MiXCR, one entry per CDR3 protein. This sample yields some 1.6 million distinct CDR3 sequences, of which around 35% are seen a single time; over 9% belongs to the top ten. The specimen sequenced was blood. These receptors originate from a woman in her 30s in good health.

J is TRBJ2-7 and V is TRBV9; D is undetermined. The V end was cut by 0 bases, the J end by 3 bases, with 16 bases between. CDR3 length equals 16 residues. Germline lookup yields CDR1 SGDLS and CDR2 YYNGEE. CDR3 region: CASSVAATPVIYEQYF. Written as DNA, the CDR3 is TGTGCCAGCAGCGTAGCGGCCACGCCGGTGATCTACGAGCAGTACTTC.

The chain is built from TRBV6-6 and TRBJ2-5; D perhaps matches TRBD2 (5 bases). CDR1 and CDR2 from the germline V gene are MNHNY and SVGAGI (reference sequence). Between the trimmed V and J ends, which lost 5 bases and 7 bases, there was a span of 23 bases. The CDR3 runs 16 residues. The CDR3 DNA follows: TGTGCCAGCAGTGCCTACACCAAAAGAGAACTAGGGACCCAGTACTTC. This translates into CASSAYTKRELGTQYF.

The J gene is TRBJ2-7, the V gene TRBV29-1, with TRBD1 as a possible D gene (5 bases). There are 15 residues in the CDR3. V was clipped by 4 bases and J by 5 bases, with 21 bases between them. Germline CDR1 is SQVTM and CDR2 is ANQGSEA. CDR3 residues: CSVVFPPGIPDEQYF. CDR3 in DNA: TGCAGCGTTGTTTTTCCCCCAGGGATACCAGACGAGCAGTACTTC.

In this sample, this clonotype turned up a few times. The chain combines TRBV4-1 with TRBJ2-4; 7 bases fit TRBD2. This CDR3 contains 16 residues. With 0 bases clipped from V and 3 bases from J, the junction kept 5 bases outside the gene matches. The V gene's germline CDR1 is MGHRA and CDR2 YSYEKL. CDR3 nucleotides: TGCGCCAGCAGCCAAGAGGCAGGGAGGGTCAAAAACATTCAGTACTTC. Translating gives CASSQEAGRVKNIQYF.

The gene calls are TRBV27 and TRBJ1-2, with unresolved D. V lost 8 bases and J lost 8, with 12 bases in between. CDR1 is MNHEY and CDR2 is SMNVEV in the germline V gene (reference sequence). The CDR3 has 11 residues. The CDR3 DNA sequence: TGTGCCAGCCGGTCCCGCGGCGGCTACACCTTC. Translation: CASRSRGGYTF.

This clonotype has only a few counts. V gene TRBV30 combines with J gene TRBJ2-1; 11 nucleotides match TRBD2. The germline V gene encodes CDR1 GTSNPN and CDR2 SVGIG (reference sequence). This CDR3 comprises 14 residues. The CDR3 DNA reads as TGTGCTTTAGCGGGGGGGAGCTCCTACAATGAGCAGTTCTTC. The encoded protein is CALAGGSSYNEQFF. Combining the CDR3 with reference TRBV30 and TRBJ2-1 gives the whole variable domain SQTIHQWPATLVQPVGSPLSLECTVEGTSNPNLYWYRQAAGRGLQLLFYSVGIGQISSEVPQNLSASRPQDRQFILSSKKLLLSDSGFYLCALAGGSSYNEQFFGPGTRLTVL.

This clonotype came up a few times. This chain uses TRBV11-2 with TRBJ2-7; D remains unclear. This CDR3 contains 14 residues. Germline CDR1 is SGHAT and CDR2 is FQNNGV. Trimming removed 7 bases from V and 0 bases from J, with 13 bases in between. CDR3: CASTDASFSYEQYF. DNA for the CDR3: TGTGCCAGCACCGACGCGTCGTTCTCCTACGAGCAGTACTTC.

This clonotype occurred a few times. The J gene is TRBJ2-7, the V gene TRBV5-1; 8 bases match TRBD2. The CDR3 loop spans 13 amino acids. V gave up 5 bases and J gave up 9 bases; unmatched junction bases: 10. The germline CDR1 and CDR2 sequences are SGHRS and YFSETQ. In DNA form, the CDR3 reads TGCGCCAGCAGTCCTTCTCGGGAGGGGAGGCAGTACTTC. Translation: CASSPSREGRQYF.

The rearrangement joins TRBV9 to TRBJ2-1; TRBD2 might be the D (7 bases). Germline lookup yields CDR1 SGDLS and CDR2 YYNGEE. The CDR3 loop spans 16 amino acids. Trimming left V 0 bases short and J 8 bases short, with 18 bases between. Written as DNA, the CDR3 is TGTGCCAGCAGCGTAGAAAGGCGGGGGCTGGTCGATGAGCAGTTCTTC. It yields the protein CASSVERRGLVDEQFF. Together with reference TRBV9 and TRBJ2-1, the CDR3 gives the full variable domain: DSGVTQTPKHLITATGQRVTLRCSPRSGDLSVYWYQQSLDQGLQFLIQYYNGEERAKGNILERFSAQQFPDLHSELNLSSLELGDSALYFCASSVERRGLVDEQFFGPGTRLTVL.

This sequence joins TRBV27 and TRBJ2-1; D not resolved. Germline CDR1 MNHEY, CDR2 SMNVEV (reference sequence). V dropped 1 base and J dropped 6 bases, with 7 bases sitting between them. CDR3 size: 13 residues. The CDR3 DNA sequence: TGTGCCAGCAGTTTATATAGAACCAATGAGCAGTTCTTC. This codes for CASSLYRTNEQFF.

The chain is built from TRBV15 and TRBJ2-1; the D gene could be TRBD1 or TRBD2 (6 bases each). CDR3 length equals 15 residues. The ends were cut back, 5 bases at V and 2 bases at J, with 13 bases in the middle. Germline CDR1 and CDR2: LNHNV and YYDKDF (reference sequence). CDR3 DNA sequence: TGTGCCACCAGCGGGGGGCTAGGAACCTACAATGAGCAGTTCTTC. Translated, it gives CATSGGLGTYNEQFF.

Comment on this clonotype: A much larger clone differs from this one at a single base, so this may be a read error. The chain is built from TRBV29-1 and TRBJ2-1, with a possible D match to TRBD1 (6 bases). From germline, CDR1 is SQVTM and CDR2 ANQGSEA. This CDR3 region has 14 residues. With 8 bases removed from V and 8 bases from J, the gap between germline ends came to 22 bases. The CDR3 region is CSSSPQGPFDEQFF. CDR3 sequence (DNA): TGCAGCTCATCCCCCCAGGGGCCCTTCGATGAGCAGTTCTTC.

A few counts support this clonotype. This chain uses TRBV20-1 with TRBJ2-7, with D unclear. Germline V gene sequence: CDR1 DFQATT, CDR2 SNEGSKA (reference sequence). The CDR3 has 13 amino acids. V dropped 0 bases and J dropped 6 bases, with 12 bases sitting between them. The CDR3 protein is CSARDRADCEQYF. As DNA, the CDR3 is TGCAGTGCTAGAGATCGGGCAGACTGCGAGCAGTACTTC.

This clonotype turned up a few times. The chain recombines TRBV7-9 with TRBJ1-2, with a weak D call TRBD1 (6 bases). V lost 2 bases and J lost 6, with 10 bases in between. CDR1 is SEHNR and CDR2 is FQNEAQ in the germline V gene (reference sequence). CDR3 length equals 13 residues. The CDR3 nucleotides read TGTGCCAGCAGCTTAATGCAGGGGAATGGCTACACCTTC. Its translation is CASSLMQGNGYTF.

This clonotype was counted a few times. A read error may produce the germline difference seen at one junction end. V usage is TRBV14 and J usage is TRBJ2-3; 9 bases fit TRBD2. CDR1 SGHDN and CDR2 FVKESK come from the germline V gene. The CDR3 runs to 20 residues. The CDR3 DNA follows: TGTGCCAGCAGTCAAGCGGGGGGTTGGCGGCCACAGAGCCCCACAGATACGCAGTATTTT. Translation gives CASSQAGGWRPQSPTDTQYF.

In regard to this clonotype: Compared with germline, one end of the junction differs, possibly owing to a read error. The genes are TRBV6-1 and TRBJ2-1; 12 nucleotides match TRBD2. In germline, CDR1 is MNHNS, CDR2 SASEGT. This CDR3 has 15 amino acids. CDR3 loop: CTSTSRLAGVDEQFF. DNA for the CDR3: TGTACCAGCACCTCTAGACTAGCGGGAGTGGATGAGCAGTTCTTC.

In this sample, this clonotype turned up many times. The CDR3, as DNA: TGTGCCAGCAGCCGGGGGGACAGGCGCCACTATAGTGAGCAGTTCTTC. Amino acids: CASSRGDRRHYSEQFF. This chain links TRBV5-7 with TRBJ2-1; the D gene is possibly TRBD1 (8 bases). TRBV5-7 is recorded as an ORF, its role being uncertain. The germline V and J ends were trimmed by 4 bases and 9 bases, with 23 bases remaining between them. The CDR3 contains 16 residues.

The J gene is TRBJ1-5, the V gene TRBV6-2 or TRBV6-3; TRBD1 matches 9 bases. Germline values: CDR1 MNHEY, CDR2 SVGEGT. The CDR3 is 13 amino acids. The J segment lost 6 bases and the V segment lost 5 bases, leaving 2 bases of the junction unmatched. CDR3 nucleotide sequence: TGTGCCAGCAGTGCGACAGGGGGTCAGCCCCAGCATTTT. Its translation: CASSATGGQPQHF.

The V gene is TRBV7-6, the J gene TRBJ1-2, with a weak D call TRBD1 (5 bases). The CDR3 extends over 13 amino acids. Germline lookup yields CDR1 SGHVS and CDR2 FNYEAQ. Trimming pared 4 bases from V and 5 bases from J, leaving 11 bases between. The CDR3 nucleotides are TGTGCCAGCAGCTCGTACAGGAGTTATGGCTACACCTTC. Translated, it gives CASSSYRSYGYTF.

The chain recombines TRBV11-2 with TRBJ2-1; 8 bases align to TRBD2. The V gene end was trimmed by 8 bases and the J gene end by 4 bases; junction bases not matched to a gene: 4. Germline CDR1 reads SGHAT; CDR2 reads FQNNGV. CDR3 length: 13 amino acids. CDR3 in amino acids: CASGTSKYNEQFF. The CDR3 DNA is TGTGCCAGCGGGACTAGTAAGTACAATGAGCAGTTCTTC. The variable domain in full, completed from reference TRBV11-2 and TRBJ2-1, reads EAGVAQSPRYKIIEKRQSVAFWCNPISGHATLYWYQQILGQGPKLLIQFQNNGVVDDSQLPKDRFSAERLKGVDSTLKIQPAKLEDSAVYLCASGTSKYNEQFFGPGTRLTVL.

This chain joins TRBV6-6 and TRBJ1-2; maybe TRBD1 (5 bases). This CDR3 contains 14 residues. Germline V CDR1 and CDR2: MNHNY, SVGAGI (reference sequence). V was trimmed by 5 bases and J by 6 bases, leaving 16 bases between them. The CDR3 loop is CASSPRDGRNGYTF. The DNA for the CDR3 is TGTGCCAGCAGTCCGCGGGACGGGCGGAATGGCTACACCTTC.

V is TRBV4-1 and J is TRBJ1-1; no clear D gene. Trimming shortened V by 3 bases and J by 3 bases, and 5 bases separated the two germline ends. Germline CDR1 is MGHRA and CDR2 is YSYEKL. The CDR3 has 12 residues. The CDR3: CASSHGYTEAFF. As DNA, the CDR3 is TGCGCCAGCAGCCACGGGTACACTGAAGCTTTCTTT.

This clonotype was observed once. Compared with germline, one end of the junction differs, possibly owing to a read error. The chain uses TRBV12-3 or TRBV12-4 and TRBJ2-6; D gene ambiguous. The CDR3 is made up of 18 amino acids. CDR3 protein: CASSLGQRIGSGTNVLTF. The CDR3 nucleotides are TGTGCCAGCAGTTTAGGGCAAAGAATAGGCTCTGGGACCAACGTCCTGACTTTC.

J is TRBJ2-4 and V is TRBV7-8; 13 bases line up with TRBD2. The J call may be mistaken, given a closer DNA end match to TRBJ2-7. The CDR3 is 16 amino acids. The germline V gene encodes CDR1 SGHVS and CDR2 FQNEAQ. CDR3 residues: CASSSEWTSGSYEQYF. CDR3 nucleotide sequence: TGTGCCAGCAGCTCCGAATGGACTAGCGGGAGCTACGAGCAGTACTTC.

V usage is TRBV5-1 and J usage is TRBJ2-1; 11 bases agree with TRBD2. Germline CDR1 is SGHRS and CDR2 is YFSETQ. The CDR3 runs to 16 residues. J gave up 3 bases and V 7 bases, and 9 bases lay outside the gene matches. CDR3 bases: TGCGCCAGCGCGACTAGCGGGAATTCGCACTACAATGAGCAGTTCTTC. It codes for CASATSGNSHYNEQFF.

The DNA for the CDR3 is TGTGCCAGCAGGGGACAGGGCGACGAGCAGTACTTC. This encodes CASRGQGDEQYF. The rearrangement links TRBV2 to TRBJ2-7; 9 bases map to TRBD1. After removal of 6 bases from V and 5 bases from J, the junction contained 2 bases not matched to a gene. Germline-derived CDR1 and CDR2 are SNHLY and FYNNEI. The CDR3 extends over 12 amino acids. The full variable domain, with the rest looked up from reference TRBV2 and TRBJ2-7, is EPEVTQTPSHQVTQMGQEVILRCVPISNHLYFYWYRQILGQKVEFLVSFYNNEISEKSEIFDDQFSVERPDGSNFTLKIRSTKLEDSAMYFCASRGQGDEQYFGPGTRLTVT.